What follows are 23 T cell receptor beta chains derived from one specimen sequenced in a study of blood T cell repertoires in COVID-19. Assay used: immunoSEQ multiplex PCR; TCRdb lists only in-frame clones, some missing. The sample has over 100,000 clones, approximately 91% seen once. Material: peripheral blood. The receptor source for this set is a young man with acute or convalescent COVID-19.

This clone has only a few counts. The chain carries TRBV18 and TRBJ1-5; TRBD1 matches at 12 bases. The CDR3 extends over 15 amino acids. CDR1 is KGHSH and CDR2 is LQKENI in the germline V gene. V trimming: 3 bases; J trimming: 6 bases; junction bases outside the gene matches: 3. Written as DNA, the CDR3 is TGTGCCAGCTCACCCGGGACAGGGGGCTCTCAGCCCCAGCATTTT. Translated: CASSPGTGGSQPQHF.

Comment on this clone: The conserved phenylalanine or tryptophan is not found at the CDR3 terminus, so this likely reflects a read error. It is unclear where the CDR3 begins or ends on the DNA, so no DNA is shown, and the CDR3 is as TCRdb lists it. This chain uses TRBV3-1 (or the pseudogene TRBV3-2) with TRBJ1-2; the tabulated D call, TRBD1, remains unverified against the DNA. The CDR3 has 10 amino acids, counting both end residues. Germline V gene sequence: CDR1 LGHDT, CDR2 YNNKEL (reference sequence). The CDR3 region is CASSQRGRGY.

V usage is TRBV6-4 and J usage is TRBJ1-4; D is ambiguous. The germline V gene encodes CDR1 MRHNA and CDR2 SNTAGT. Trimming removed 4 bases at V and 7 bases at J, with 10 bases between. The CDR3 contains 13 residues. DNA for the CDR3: TGTGCCAGCAGTGTAAAGCTTGGTGAAAAACTGTTTTTT. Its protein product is CASSVKLGEKLFF.

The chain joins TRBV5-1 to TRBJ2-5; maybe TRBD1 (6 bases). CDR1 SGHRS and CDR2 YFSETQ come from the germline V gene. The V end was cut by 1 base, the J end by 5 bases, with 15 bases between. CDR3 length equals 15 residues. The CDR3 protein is CASSLTGNWVETQYF. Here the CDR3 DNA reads TGCGCCAGCAGCTTGACAGGGAATTGGGTGGAGACCCAGTACTTC.

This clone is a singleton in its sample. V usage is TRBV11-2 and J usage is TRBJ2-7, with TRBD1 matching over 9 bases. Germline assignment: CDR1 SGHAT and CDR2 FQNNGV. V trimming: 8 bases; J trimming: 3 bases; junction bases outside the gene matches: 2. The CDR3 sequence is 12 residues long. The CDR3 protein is CASRDRVYEQYF. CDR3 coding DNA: TGTGCCAGCCGGGACAGGGTCTACGAGCAGTACTTC.

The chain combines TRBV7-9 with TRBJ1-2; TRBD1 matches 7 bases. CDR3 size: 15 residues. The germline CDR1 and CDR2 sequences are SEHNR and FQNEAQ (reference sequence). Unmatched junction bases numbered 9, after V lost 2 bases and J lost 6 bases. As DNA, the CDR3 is TGTGCCAGCAGCTTATGGAACAGGGGCGGTCATGGCTACACCTTC. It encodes CASSLWNRGGHGYTF. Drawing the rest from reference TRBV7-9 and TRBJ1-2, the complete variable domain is DTGVSQNPRHKITKRGQNVTFRCDPISEHNRLYWYRQTLGQGPEFLTYFQNEAQLEKSRLLSDRFSAERPKGSFSTLEIQRTEQGDSAMYLCASSLWNRGGHGYTFGSGTRLTVV.

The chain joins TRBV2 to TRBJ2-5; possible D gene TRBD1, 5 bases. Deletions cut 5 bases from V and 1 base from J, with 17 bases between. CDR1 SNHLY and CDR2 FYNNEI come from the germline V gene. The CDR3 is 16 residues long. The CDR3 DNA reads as TGTGCCAGCAGTCACGGACAAGGGCGGCCCCAAGAGACCCAGTACTTC. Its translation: CASSHGQGRPQETQYF.

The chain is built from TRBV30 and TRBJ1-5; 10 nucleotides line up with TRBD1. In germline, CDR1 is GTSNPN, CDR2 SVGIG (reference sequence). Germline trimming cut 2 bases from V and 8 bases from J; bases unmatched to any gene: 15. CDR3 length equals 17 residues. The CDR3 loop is CAWSSIPPGTGVKPQHF. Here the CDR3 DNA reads TGTGCCTGGAGTTCAATTCCCCCCGGGACAGGGGTCAAGCCCCAGCATTTT.

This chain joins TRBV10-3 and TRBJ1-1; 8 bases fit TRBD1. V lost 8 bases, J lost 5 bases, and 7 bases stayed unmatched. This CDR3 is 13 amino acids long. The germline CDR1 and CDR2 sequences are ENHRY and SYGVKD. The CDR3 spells CAIQAGGRTEAFF. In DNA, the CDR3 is TGTGCCATCCAGGCAGGGGGCCGAACTGAAGCTTTCTTT.

In DNA form, the CDR3 reads TGTGCCAGCAGCTCCCCCACTTCTAGCACAGATACGCAGTATTTT. Amino acids: CASSSPTSSTDTQYF. This chain links TRBV5-4 with TRBJ2-3; D is uncertain. CDR3 length: 15 amino acids. Looked up from germline, CDR1 is SGHNT and CDR2 is YYREEE (reference sequence). Trimming took 3 bases from V and 0 from J, leaving 11 bases between them. The full variable domain, with the rest looked up from reference TRBV5-4 and TRBJ2-3, is ETGVTQSPTHLIKTRGQQVTLRCSSQSGHNTVSWYQQALGQGPQFIFQYYREEENGRGNFPPRFSGLQFPNYSSELNVNALELDDSALYLCASSSPTSSTDTQYFGPGTRLTVL.

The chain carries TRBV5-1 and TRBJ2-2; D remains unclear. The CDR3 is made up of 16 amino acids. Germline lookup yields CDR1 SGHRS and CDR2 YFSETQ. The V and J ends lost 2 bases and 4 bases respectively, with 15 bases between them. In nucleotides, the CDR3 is TGCGCCAGCAGCTTAACCGAGGCACTCCCCACCGGGGAGCTGTTTTTT. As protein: CASSLTEALPTGELFF. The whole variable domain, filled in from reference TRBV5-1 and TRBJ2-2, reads KAGVTQTPRYLIKTRGQQVTLSCSPISGHRSVSWYQQTPGQGLQFLFEYFSETQRNKGNFPGRFSGRQFSNSRSEMNVSTLELGDSALYLCASSLTEALPTGELFFGEGSRLTVL.

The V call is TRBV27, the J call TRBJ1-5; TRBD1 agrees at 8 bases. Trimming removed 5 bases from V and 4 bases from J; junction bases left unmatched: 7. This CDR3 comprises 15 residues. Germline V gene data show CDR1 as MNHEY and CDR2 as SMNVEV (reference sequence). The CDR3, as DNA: TGTGCCAGCAGTCCAGGGACAGGTCTTAATCAGCCCCAGCATTTT. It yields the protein CASSPGTGLNQPQHF.

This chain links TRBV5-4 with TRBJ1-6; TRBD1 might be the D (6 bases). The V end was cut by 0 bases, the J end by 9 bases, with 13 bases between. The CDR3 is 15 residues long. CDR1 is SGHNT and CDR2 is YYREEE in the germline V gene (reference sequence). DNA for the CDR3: TGTGCCAGCAGCTTGGACAGGGACGAAAGTTCACCCCTCCACTTT. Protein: CASSLDRDESSPLHF.

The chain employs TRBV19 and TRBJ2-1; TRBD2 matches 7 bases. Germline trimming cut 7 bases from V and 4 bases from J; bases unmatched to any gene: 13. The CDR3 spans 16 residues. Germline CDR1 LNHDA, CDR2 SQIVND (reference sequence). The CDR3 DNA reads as TGTGCCAGTACCCTTGGGGGTAGCGGGCTTTACAATGAGCAGTTCTTC. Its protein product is CASTLGGSGLYNEQFF.

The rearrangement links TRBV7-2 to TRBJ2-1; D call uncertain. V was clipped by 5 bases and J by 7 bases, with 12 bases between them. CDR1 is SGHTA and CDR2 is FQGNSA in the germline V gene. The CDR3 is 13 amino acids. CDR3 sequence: CASSLDMINEQFF. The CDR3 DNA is TGTGCCAGCAGCCTAGACATGATAAATGAGCAGTTCTTC.

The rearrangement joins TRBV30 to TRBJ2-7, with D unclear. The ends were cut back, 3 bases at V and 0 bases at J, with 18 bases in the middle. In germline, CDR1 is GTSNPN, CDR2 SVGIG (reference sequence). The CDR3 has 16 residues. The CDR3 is CAWSSSLAPHSYEQYF. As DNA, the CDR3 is TGTGCCTGGAGCTCCTCATTAGCCCCTCACTCCTACGAGCAGTACTTC.

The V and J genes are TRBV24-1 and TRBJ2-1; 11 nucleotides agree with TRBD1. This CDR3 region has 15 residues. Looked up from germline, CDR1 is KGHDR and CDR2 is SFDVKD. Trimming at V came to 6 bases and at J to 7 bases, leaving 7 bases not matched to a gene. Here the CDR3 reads CATSRTGGLWNEQFF. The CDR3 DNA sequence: TGTGCCACCAGTAGGACAGGGGGCCTATGGAATGAGCAGTTCTTC.

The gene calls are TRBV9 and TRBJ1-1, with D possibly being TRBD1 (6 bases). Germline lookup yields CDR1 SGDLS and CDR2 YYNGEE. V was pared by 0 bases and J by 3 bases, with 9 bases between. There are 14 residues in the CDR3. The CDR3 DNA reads TGTGCCAGCAGCGTAGATGCAGGGGACACTGAAGCTTTCTTT. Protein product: CASSVDAGDTEAFF.

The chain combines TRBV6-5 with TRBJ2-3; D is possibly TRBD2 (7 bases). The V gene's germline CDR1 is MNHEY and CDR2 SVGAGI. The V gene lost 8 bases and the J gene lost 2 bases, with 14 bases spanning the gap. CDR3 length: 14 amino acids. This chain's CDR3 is CASGSRGATDTQYF. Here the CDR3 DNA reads TGTGCCAGCGGCAGCCGGGGGGCCACAGATACGCAGTATTTT.

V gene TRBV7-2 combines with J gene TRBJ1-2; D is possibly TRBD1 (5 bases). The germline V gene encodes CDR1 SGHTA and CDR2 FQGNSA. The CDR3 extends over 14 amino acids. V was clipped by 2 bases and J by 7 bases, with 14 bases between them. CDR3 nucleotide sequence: TGTGCCAGCAGCTTAAAAGGACGGGGGGGTGGCTACACCTTC. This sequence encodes CASSLKGRGGGYTF. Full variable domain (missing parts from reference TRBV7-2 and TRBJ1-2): GAGVSQSPSNKVTEKGKDVELRCDPISGHTALYWYRQSLGQGLEFLIYFQGNSAPDKSGLPSDRFSAERTGGSVSTLTIQRTQQEDSAVYLCASSLKGRGGGYTFGSGTRLTVV.

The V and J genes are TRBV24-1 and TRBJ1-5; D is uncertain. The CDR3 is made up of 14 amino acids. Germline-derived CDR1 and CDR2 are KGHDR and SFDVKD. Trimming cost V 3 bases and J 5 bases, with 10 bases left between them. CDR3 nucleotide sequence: TGTGCCACCAGTGATGGTAGCTACCATCAGCCCCAGCATTTT. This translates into CATSDGSYHQPQHF.

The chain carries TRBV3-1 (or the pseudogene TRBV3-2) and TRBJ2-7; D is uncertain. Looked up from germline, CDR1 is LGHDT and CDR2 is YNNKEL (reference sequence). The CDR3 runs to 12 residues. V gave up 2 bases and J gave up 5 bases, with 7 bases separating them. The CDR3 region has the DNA TGTGCCAGCAGCCAAACCCGGGACGAGCAGTACTTC. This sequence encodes CASSQTRDEQYF.

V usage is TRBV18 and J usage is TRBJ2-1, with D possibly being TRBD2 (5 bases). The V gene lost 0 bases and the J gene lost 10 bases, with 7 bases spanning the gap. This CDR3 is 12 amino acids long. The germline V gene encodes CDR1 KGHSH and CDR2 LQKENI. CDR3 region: CASSPPGREQFF. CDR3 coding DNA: TGTGCCAGCTCACCACCTGGGAGAGAGCAGTTCTTC.